Following are 17 T cell receptor beta chains from one sample sequenced in a study of type 1 and type 2 diabetes patients. Genomic DNA was the PCR template. Amplification of the beta chain CDR3 used 30 forward and 13 reverse multiplex primers. TCRdb re-called the multiplex PCR reads with MiXCR, one entry per CDR3 protein. The sample consists of under 300,000 distinct CDR3 sequences, more than 40% of them appearing once. The sequencing sample was made of peripheral blood mononuclear cells (PBMCs). These receptors originate from a man aged 18 to 35 with type 2 diabetes.

V and J are TRBV7-2 and TRBJ2-1; D perhaps matches TRBD2 (6 bases). Between the trimmed V and J ends, which lost 5 bases and 0 bases, there was a span of 14 bases. Per germline, CDR1 SGHTA and CDR2 FQGNSA. This CDR3 is 16 amino acids long. CDR3 residues: CASSVGGASSYNEQFF. CDR3 DNA: TGTGCCAGCAGCGTAGGAGGGGCAAGCTCCTACAATGAGCAGTTCTTC.

This chain connects TRBV28 to TRBJ1-2, with 9 bases lining up with TRBD1. The CDR3 runs 15 residues. The V and J ends lost 8 bases and 5 bases, in that order; junction bases with no gene match: 12. The V gene's germline CDR1 is MDHEN and CDR2 SYDVKM. The CDR3: CASASPGTGNYGYTF. The CDR3 bases are TGTGCCAGCGCCTCCCCAGGGACAGGGAATTATGGCTACACCTTC.

This chain links TRBV19 with TRBJ1-2; tentative D call: TRBD1 (6 bases). The CDR3 consists of 14 residues. V was pared by 5 bases and J by 4 bases, with 14 bases between. In germline, CDR1 is LNHDA, CDR2 SQIVND (reference sequence). The CDR3 sequence is CASSSDRKGYGYTF. The CDR3 bases are TGTGCCAGTAGTTCTGACAGGAAGGGCTATGGCTACACCTTC.

A remark on this clonotype: At one boundary the junction diverges from the germline segment, which might be a read error. The chain carries TRBV7-3 and TRBJ2-1; the match to TRBD2 covers 13 bases. The germline gives CDR1 SGHTA, CDR2 FQGTGA. The CDR3 length is 15 residues. CDR3 loop: CASSPTSGRAGERFF. CDR3 sequence (DNA): TGTGCCAGCAGCCCCACTAGCGGGAGGGCCGGAGAGCGGTTCTTC.

This clonotype appeared once. This sequence joins TRBV19 and TRBJ2-1; 7 bases align to TRBD1. The junction had 11 bases not matched to a gene; V was cut back by 6 bases and J by 3 bases. This CDR3 spans 16 amino acids. CDR1 is LNHDA, CDR2 SQIVND, per germline (reference sequence). The DNA of the CDR3 is TGTGCCAGTAGACCTGTTTCCGGGACAGACTACAATGAGCAGTTCTTC. The encoded protein is CASRPVSGTDYNEQFF.

Points on this clonotype: Since a much larger clone is just one base distant, this may be a read error. The chain links TRBV7-2 to TRBJ2-7; 7 bases match TRBD1. CDR1 and CDR2 from the germline V gene are SGHTA and FQGNSA. CDR3 length: 14 residues. After removal of 6 bases from V and 4 bases from J, the junction contained 9 bases not matched to a gene. CDR3 DNA sequence: TGTGCCAGCAGTGTTTACAGGGGCGGGTACGAGCAGTACTTC. Its translation: CASSVYRGGYEQYF.

The V gene is TRBV7-6, the J gene TRBJ2-1, with D perhaps assigned TRBD1 or TRBD2 (5 bases each). The CDR3 has 16 amino acids. Germline values: CDR1 SGHVS, CDR2 FNYEAQ. V was cut by 6 bases and J by 5 bases, with 20 bases left in between. In DNA, the CDR3 is TGTGCCAGCAGTTTGGGGGTGATGGGAGTCCACAATGAGCAGTTCTTC. This translates into CASSLGVMGVHNEQFF.

In its sample, this clonotype was seen a few times. The chain joins TRBV20-1 to TRBJ2-7; the match to TRBD1 covers 7 bases. The CDR3 runs 13 residues. The V and J ends lost 6 bases and 3 bases, in that order; junction bases with no gene match: 8. Looked up from germline, CDR1 is DFQATT and CDR2 is SNEGSKA (reference sequence). CDR3 DNA sequence: TGCAGTGCAACCGAGGGGGACAGCTACGAGCAGTACTTC. Its translation is CSATEGDSYEQYF.

This chain joins TRBV2 and TRBJ1-2; tentatively, D is TRBD1 (6 bases). V lost 11 bases, J lost 4 bases, and 17 bases lay in between. There are 13 residues in the CDR3. The germline gives CDR1 SNHLY, CDR2 FYNNEI. CDR3 residues: CAAQGQGTYGYTF. The CDR3 DNA sequence: TGTGCCGCCCAAGGGCAGGGGACCTATGGCTACACCTTC.

In this sample, this clonotype turned up a few times. The chain is built from TRBV7-2 and TRBJ2-3; D is perhaps TRBD2 (6 bases). CDR3 length equals 16 residues. Trimming shortened V by 4 bases and J by 3 bases, and 17 bases separated the two germline ends. CDR1 SGHTA and CDR2 FQGNSA come from the germline V gene. CDR3 sequence: CASSSGWRGGTDTQYF. CDR3 coding DNA: TGTGCCAGCAGCTCTGGCTGGCGGGGTGGAACAGATACGCAGTATTTT.

This clonotype was picked up a small number of times. The chain carries TRBV4-3 and TRBJ1-5; no definite D call. V lost 4 bases to trimming and J lost 5 bases, with 9 bases between them. Germline lookup yields CDR1 LGHNA and CDR2 YSLEER. The CDR3 extends over 13 amino acids. The CDR3 region is CASSRVRDQPQHF. In DNA, the CDR3 is TGCGCCAGCAGCCGAGTCCGAGATCAGCCCCAGCATTTT.

This chain links TRBV20-1 with TRBJ1-1; 9 positions match TRBD1. This CDR3 is built from 15 residues. Germline CDR1 DFQATT, CDR2 SNEGSKA (reference sequence). Germline trimming cut 6 bases from V and 4 bases from J; bases unmatched to any gene: 12. The CDR3 here is CSAPTLPTGGTEAFF. DNA for the CDR3: TGCAGTGCCCCAACTCTCCCGACAGGGGGCACTGAAGCTTTCTTT.

The V and J genes are TRBV7-8 and TRBJ2-7; 10 positions match TRBD1. Losses at the gene ends were 5 bases for V and 4 bases for J; bases not matched to a gene: 11. Germline V gives CDR1 SGHVS, CDR2 FQNEAQ. The length of the CDR3 is 16 residues. The CDR3 nucleotides read TGTGCCAGCAGCCACGGAACGACAGGGGGCCGGTACGAGCAGTACTTC. Translating it yields CASSHGTTGGRYEQYF.

This sequence joins TRBV7-2 and TRBJ1-2; TRBD1 aligns across 7 bases. This CDR3 contains 16 residues. Germline V gene data show CDR1 as SGHTA and CDR2 as FQGNSA. V shed 9 bases and J 5 bases; nucleotides not matched to a gene: 18. CDR3 DNA: TGTGCCAGTACCGAAACATCTACACAGGGGCTATATGGCTACACCTTC. Translating gives CASTETSTQGLYGYTF.

Details on this clonotype: The conserved final phenylalanine or tryptophan is absent from the CDR3, which likely points to a read error. This chain uses TRBV10-2 with TRBJ1-1; 8 positions agree with TRBD1. The V and J ends lost 3 bases and 4 bases, in that order; junction bases with no gene match: 1. The CDR3 is 13 amino acids. Germline V gene sequence: CDR1 WSHSY, CDR2 SAAADI. Here the CDR3 DNA reads TGCGCCAGCAGTGAACAGGGGGTCACTGAAGCTTTCCTT. Its translation: CASSEQGVTEAFL.

This clonotype was observed a handful of times. CDR3 sequence reads: CASSFSGKTGANVLTF. The DNA of the CDR3 is TGTGCCAGCAGTTTCTCGGGGAAGACTGGGGCCAACGTCCTGACTTTC. V gene TRBV27 combines with J gene TRBJ2-6; D is perhaps TRBD2 (5 bases). The CDR3 is 16 residues long. Trimming removed 3 bases from V and 2 bases from J, with 11 bases in between. Looked up from germline, CDR1 is MNHEY and CDR2 is SMNVEV (reference sequence).

This clonotype appeared many times. The chain links TRBV7-2 to TRBJ1-6; D remains ambiguous. Trimming removed 1 base at V and 10 bases at J, with 11 bases between. Germline-derived CDR1 and CDR2 are SGHTA and FQGNSA. The CDR3 is made up of 14 amino acids. The CDR3 sequence: CASSLGEGLSPLHF. The CDR3 coding sequence is TGTGCCAGCAGCTTAGGGGAGGGTCTATCACCCCTCCACTTT.